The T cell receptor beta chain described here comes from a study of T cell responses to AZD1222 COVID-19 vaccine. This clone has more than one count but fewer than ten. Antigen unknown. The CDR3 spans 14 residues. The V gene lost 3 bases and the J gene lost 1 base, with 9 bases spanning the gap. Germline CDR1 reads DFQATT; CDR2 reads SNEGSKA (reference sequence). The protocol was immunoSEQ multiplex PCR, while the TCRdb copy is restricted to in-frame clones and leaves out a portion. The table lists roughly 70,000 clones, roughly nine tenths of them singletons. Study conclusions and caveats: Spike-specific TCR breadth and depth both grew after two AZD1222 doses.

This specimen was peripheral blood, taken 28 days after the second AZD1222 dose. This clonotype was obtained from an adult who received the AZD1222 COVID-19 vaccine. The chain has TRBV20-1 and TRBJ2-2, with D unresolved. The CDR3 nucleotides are TGCAGTGCTAGTCCACCTTTGAACACCGGGGAGCTGTTTTTT. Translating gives CSASPPLNTGELFF.